The 22 T cell receptor beta chains presented below share a single source sample, sequenced in a study of shared clonotypes between healthy human individuals. The assay was immunoSEQ multiplex PCR, and TCRdb's table has in-frame clones only and misses some. This table holds 650,000 to 750,000 clones, 72% found once. Sequenced input: memory CD4+ T cells sorted from blood. Subset specified: CD45RA-negative fraction. Source of these receptors: a woman aged 25 to 39 in good health.

The rearrangement links TRBV5-4 to TRBJ2-3, with TRBD2 matching 10 bases. J was trimmed by 1 base and V by 6 bases; bases with no gene match: 8. This CDR3 has 16 residues. Germline assignment: CDR1 SGHNT and CDR2 YYREEE (reference sequence). As DNA, the CDR3 is TGTGCCAGCACCGGGGCCCTAGCGGGAGGCACAGATACGCAGTATTTT. Translating gives CASTGALAGGTDTQYF.

This chain joins TRBV5-6 and TRBJ1-4; D unclear. The CDR3 runs to 12 residues. The germline V gene has CDR1 SGHDT and CDR2 YYEEEE. V shed 1 base and J shed 7 bases, with 5 bases lying between them. For the CDR3, the DNA is TGTGCCAGCAGCTTGTGGAGTGAAAAACTGTTTTTT. Translated: CASSLWSEKLFF.

This clone was observed a few times. The J gene is TRBJ1-5, the V gene TRBV28, with a tentative D call TRBD1 (6 bases). The CDR3 runs to 14 residues. Germline lookup yields CDR1 MDHEN and CDR2 SYDVKM. With 5 bases removed from V and 3 bases from J, the gap between germline ends came to 11 bases. The CDR3 nucleotides are TGTGCCAGCAGTAGAACAGGGTCCAATCAGCCCCAGCATTTT. Its protein product is CASSRTGSNQPQHF.

About this clone: This likely stems from a read error, as it lies one base from a far larger clone. The chain couples TRBV6-5 to TRBJ2-7, with D possibly matching TRBD1 (5 bases). Trimming stripped 3 bases from V and 4 bases from J, with 16 bases between. Germline lookup yields CDR1 MNHEY and CDR2 SVGAGI. This CDR3 has 15 amino acids. The CDR3 sequence is CASSYGAPSLYEQYF. The CDR3 nucleotides read TGTGCCAGCAGTTATGGGGCCCCGTCCTTATACGAGCAGTACTTC.

The chain links TRBV11-3 to TRBJ2-1, with 10 bases aligning to TRBD2. The CDR3 runs to 16 residues. With V trimmed by 5 bases and J by 6 bases, 10 bases remained unmatched. Germline CDR1 is SGHNT and CDR2 is YENEEA. The CDR3 sequence: CASSLQTSGRGNEQFF. CDR3 bases: TGTGCCAGCAGCCTACAGACTAGCGGGCGGGGCAATGAGCAGTTCTTC.

V gene TRBV5-4 combines with J gene TRBJ2-1; no firm D call. Trimming pared 1 base from V and 8 bases from J, leaving 13 bases between. CDR1 SGHNT and CDR2 YYREEE come from the germline V gene (reference sequence). The CDR3 contains 14 residues. CDR3 loop: CASSLHFRSDEQFF. The CDR3 nucleotides read TGTGCCAGCAGCTTGCACTTTCGTTCGGATGAGCAGTTCTTC.

This clone was seen only once. This chain joins TRBV19 and TRBJ2-6; TRBD1 aligns across 7 bases. This CDR3 has 17 residues. Germline loops: CDR1 LNHDA, CDR2 SQIVND (reference sequence). With 10 bases clipped from V and 2 bases from J, the junction kept 14 bases outside the gene matches. This CDR3 reads CATAPLTGKAGANVLTF. Written as DNA, the CDR3 is TGTGCCACCGCCCCCTTGACAGGGAAGGCTGGGGCCAACGTCCTGACTTTC.

This chain links TRBV6-5 with TRBJ2-5; TRBD2 is a possible D gene (5 bases). V was pared by 2 bases and J by 7 bases, with 14 bases between. This CDR3 has 14 amino acids. Germline CDR1 is MNHEY and CDR2 is SVGAGI. The CDR3 sequence is CASSYGLARGTQYF. As DNA, the CDR3 is TGTGCCAGCAGTTACGGCCTAGCACGGGGGACCCAGTACTTC.

The V call is TRBV5-1, the J call TRBJ1-6; D is undetermined. The CDR3 spans 13 residues. V dropped 4 bases and J dropped 4 bases, with 6 bases sitting between them. Germline V gene lookup returns CDR1 SGHRS and CDR2 YFSETQ. CDR3 in amino acids: CASSARYNSPLHF. The CDR3 DNA follows: TGCGCCAGCAGCGCCAGATATAATTCACCCCTCCACTTT.

This chain joins TRBV7-2 and TRBJ2-7; no clear D gene. Germline lookup yields CDR1 SGHTA and CDR2 FQGNSA. The ends were cut back, 2 bases at V and 7 bases at J, with 9 bases in the middle. The CDR3 sequence is 12 residues long. As DNA, the CDR3 is TGTGCCAGCAGCTTAATAAGTTGGGAGCAGTACTTC. Protein product: CASSLISWEQYF.

On this clone: Other nucleotide sequences from this sample produce the same CDR3. The rearrangement uses TRBV2 and TRBJ2-5; 10 bases are a match to TRBD1. V dropped 5 bases and J dropped 1; count of bases not matched to a gene: 1. This CDR3 contains 14 residues. Germline CDR1 SNHLY, CDR2 FYNNEI. In DNA form, the CDR3 reads TGTGCCAGCAGTCGGGACAGGGGCCAAGAGACCCAGTACTTC. As protein: CASSRDRGQETQYF.

The chain employs TRBV5-4 and TRBJ2-7; weak D call: TRBD1 (5 bases). V was trimmed by 4 bases and J by 6 bases, leaving 20 bases between them. The germline CDR1 and CDR2 sequences are SGHNT and YYREEE (reference sequence). The CDR3 loop spans 15 amino acids. The CDR3 loop reads CASSGRRGQRVEQYF. In DNA, the CDR3 is TGTGCCAGCAGCGGACGTAGGGGTCAACGGGTCGAGCAGTACTTC.

The CDR3 nucleotides read TGTGCCAGCAGTACCCCACGCGTGCTAGCGCAATACAATGAGCAGTTCTTC. Translating it yields CASSTPRVLAQYNEQFF. This chain joins TRBV28 and TRBJ2-1; D perhaps matches TRBD2 (6 bases). This CDR3 spans 17 amino acids. V dropped 5 bases and J dropped 4 bases, with 21 bases sitting between them. CDR1 and CDR2 (germline): MDHEN, SYDVKM. Full variable domain (remainder filled in from reference TRBV28 and TRBJ2-1): DVKVTQSSRYLVKRTGEKVFLECVQDMDHENMFWYRQDPGLGLRLIYFSYDVKMKEKGDIPEGYSVSREKKERFSLILESASTNQTSMYLCASSTPRVLAQYNEQFFGPGTRLTVL.

The V call is TRBV5-1, the J call TRBJ2-1, with 7 bases that match TRBD1. Germline-derived CDR1 and CDR2 are SGHRS and YFSETQ. The CDR3 totals 15 residues. Trimming at V came to 2 bases and at J to 4 bases, leaving 6 bases not matched to a gene. CDR3 nucleotide sequence: TGCGCCAGCAGCTTCGGGACAGACCAATACAATGAGCAGTTCTTC. This codes for CASSFGTDQYNEQFF.

This rearrangement joins TRBV30 to TRBJ1-2; 8 bases line up with TRBD1. The germline V gene encodes CDR1 GTSNPN and CDR2 SVGIG (reference sequence). Germline trimming cut 3 bases from V and 6 bases from J; bases unmatched to any gene: 12. This CDR3 region has 15 residues. The CDR3 spells CAWSPWMKTGDGYTF. The CDR3, as DNA: TGTGCCTGGAGCCCCTGGATGAAGACAGGGGATGGCTACACCTTC.

The CDR3 DNA sequence: TGTGCCAGCAGCTTAGGAGCTAGGGGGTTGAAGACCCAGTACTTC. Its protein is CASSLGARGLKTQYF. This chain connects TRBV7-8 to TRBJ2-5, with D perhaps matching TRBD1 (6 bases). V was clipped by 1 base and J by 6 bases, with 15 bases between them. Germline lookup yields CDR1 SGHVS and CDR2 FQNEAQ. The CDR3 consists of 15 residues.

CDR3 in DNA: TGTGCCAGTAAAACTAGCGGGAGATACAATGAGCAGTTCTTC. It yields the protein CASKTSGRYNEQFF. The chain couples TRBV19 to TRBJ2-1; 11 bases map to TRBD2. Germline assignment: CDR1 LNHDA and CDR2 SQIVND (reference sequence). The J segment lost 4 bases and the V segment lost 7 bases, leaving 3 bases of the junction unmatched. This CDR3 is 14 amino acids long.

This clone was picked up many times. The chain combines TRBV10-3 with TRBJ2-3, with a tentative D call TRBD1 (5 bases). The CDR3 has 11 amino acids. The ends were cut back, 4 bases at V and 8 bases at J, with 7 bases in the middle. Germline CDR1 and CDR2: ENHRY and SYGVKD. The CDR3 DNA sequence: TGTGCCATCAGTGTACAGGCTACGCAGTATTTT. This translates into CAISVQATQYF.

The chain is built from TRBV6-1 and TRBJ1-1, with TRBD1 identical over 9 bases. V lost 5 bases, J lost 8 bases, and 3 bases stayed unmatched. Germline assignment: CDR1 MNHNS and CDR2 SASEGT. The CDR3 totals 12 residues. The DNA for the CDR3 is TGTGCCAGCAGTATGACAGGGGGAGAAGCTTTCTTT. Residues: CASSMTGGEAFF.

The V call is TRBV25-1, the J call TRBJ2-3; 11 nucleotides line up with TRBD2. This CDR3 region has 16 residues. Trimming removed 4 bases from V and 1 base from J; junction bases left unmatched: 4. Germline V gene lookup returns CDR1 MGHDK and CDR2 SYGVNS. Here the CDR3 reads CASSVQLAGGTDTQYF. The CDR3 DNA sequence: TGTGCCAGCAGTGTACAACTAGCGGGAGGCACAGATACGCAGTATTTT.

The rearrangement links TRBV2 to TRBJ2-1; 11 bases agree with TRBD2. J was trimmed by 4 bases and V by 3 bases; bases with no gene match: 2. CDR3 size: 15 residues. Germline V lookup: CDR1 SNHLY, CDR2 FYNNEI. The CDR3 nucleotides are TGTGCCAGCAGTGAGACTAGCGGGGTATACAATGAGCAGTTCTTC. Protein product: CASSETSGVYNEQFF.

Comment on this clone: A read error is the likely source, as a far larger clone sits one nucleotide away. The rearrangement joins TRBV7-7 to TRBJ2-7; TRBD2 aligns across 11 bases. The CDR3 totals 15 residues. CDR1 and CDR2 (germline): SSHAT, FNYEAQ (reference sequence). V lost 5 bases and J lost 2; bases outside the gene matches: 5. In DNA, the CDR3 is TGTGCCAGCAGCCCTGGGACTAGCGGAACCTACGAGCAGTACTTC. Translating it yields CASSPGTSGTYEQYF.